This passage covers 18 T cell receptor beta chains from one sample sequenced in a study of response to subunit inactivated influenza vaccine. Each CDR3 protein gets one entry after TCRdb re-called the RT-PCR reads with MiXCR. The sample holds some 600,000 distinct CDR3 sequences, around 13% seen once. Sequenced material: PBMCs from blood, taken 14 to 15 days before vaccination. All receptors come from a man aged 50 to 59 who received an inactivated influenza vaccine.

This clonotype showed up just a few times. V and J are TRBV15 and TRBJ2-2, with TRBD1 matching 7 bases. This CDR3 contains 14 residues. From germline, CDR1 is LNHNV and CDR2 YYDKDF (reference sequence). Unmatched junction bases numbered 6, after V lost 4 bases and J lost 7 bases. The CDR3 here is CATSTRQGYGELFF. Written as DNA, the CDR3 is TGTGCCACCAGCACAAGACAGGGATACGGGGAGCTGTTTTTT.

This clonotype was counted only a few times. The chain carries TRBV7-2 and TRBJ2-5; D is perhaps TRBD1 (5 bases). Germline V gene sequence: CDR1 SGHTA, CDR2 FQGNSA. CDR3 size: 15 residues. V was trimmed by 1 base and J by 5 bases, leaving 14 bases between them. The CDR3 region has the DNA TGTGCCAGCAGCTTAGTTGGTTCAGGGCCGGAGACCCAGTACTTC. Its translation: CASSLVGSGPETQYF.

The sample holds many counts of this clonotype. This chain links TRBV5-1 with TRBJ2-3; D might be TRBD2 (6 bases). The CDR3 totals 14 residues. The germline V and J ends were trimmed by 2 bases and 5 bases, with 12 bases remaining between them. Germline CDR1 SGHRS, CDR2 YFSETQ. CDR3 DNA sequence: TGCGCCAGCAGCTTTAGGCAGGGAGGAGATACGCAGTATTTT. Its translation is CASSFRQGGDTQYF.

The chain recombines TRBV6-1 with TRBJ2-2; no firm D call. Trimming cost V 4 bases and J 0 bases, with 9 bases left between them. Looked up from germline, CDR1 is MNHNS and CDR2 is SASEGT. The CDR3 has 15 residues. The CDR3 region is CASSVLSTNTGELFF. Written as DNA, the CDR3 is TGTGCCAGCAGTGTTTTGTCCACGAACACCGGGGAGCTGTTTTTT.

In its sample, this clonotype was seen a few times. This sequence joins TRBV12-3 or TRBV12-4 and TRBJ2-7; a possible D gene is TRBD1 (6 bases). Trimming took off 6 bases at V and 1 base at J, with 16 bases between the two ends. This CDR3 has 15 residues. DNA of the CDR3: TGTGCCAGCAGACCCGGCGGACAGCGATCCTACGAGCAGTACTTC. This gives the protein CASRPGGQRSYEQYF.

This clonotype occurred a few times. The chain carries TRBV5-1 and TRBJ2-3; 8 nucleotides match TRBD1. The CDR3 contains 14 residues. The ends lost 6 bases at V and 5 bases at J; junction bases unmatched: 8. CDR1 and CDR2 (germline): SGHRS, YFSETQ. The CDR3 DNA follows: TGCGCCAGCACGGTCGGACAGGGAGGAGATACGCAGTATTTT. It is translated as CASTVGQGGDTQYF. The full variable domain, rest sourced from reference TRBV5-1 and TRBJ2-3, is KAGVTQTPRYLIKTRGQQVTLSCSPISGHRSVSWYQQTPGQGLQFLFEYFSETQRNKGNFPGRFSGRQFSNSRSEMNVSTLELGDSALYLCASTVGQGGDTQYFGPGTRLTVL.

V gene TRBV20-1 combines with J gene TRBJ1-2; 7 bases align to TRBD1. The junction had 11 bases not matched to a gene; V was cut back by 5 bases and J by 8 bases. This CDR3 has 13 residues. Per the germline V gene, CDR1 is DFQATT and CDR2 is SNEGSKA (reference sequence). CDR3 sequence (DNA): TGCAGTGCTGCGCCCAGGGGGGGTTTGGGCTACACCTTC. Its translation: CSAAPRGGLGYTF.

This clonotype was counted at least ten times. The rearrangement joins TRBV5-1 to TRBJ2-2, with 10 nucleotides matching TRBD1. CDR1 is SGHRS and CDR2 is YFSETQ in the germline V gene. Unmatched junction bases numbered 12, after V lost 3 bases and J lost 4 bases. The CDR3 is 18 residues long. The CDR3 reads CASSYRSPGQGSTGELFF. The CDR3 DNA is TGCGCCAGCAGCTATCGCTCGCCGGGACAGGGGAGCACCGGGGAGCTGTTTTTT.

This clonotype was counted ten times or more. The chain is built from TRBV6-2 or TRBV6-3 and TRBJ2-1, with 11 bases fitting TRBD2. This CDR3 spans 17 amino acids. With 4 bases clipped from V and 3 bases from J, the junction kept 8 bases outside the gene matches. The germline CDR1 and CDR2 sequences are MNHEY and SVGEGT. This chain's CDR3 is CASSSNSGRAFYNEQFF. The CDR3 coding sequence is TGTGCCAGCAGTTCAAATAGCGGGAGGGCCTTCTACAATGAGCAGTTCTTC.

This clonotype was found once. The rearrangement joins TRBV15 to TRBJ2-1; the match to TRBD2 covers 11 bases. V lost 5 bases and J lost 8; bases outside the gene matches: 8. CDR1 is LNHNV and CDR2 is YYDKDF in the germline V gene (reference sequence). This CDR3 is 15 amino acids long. The CDR3 spells CATSPASGRRDEQFF. CDR3 bases: TGTGCCACCAGCCCCGCTAGCGGGAGGCGGGATGAGCAGTTCTTC.

This clonotype turned up a few times. The chain combines TRBV28 with TRBJ1-5; no definite D call. In germline, CDR1 is MDHEN, CDR2 SYDVKM. This CDR3 comprises 14 residues. Trimming cost V 2 bases and J 7 bases, with 12 bases left between them. The CDR3 here is CASSLSRILQPQHF. CDR3 sequence (DNA): TGTGCCAGCAGTTTAAGTCGGATTTTACAGCCCCAGCATTTT.

This rearrangement joins TRBV3-1 to TRBJ2-3; TRBD2 agrees at 9 bases. The CDR3 is 16 amino acids. V dropped 0 bases and J dropped 7; count of bases not matched to a gene: 8. Looked up from germline, CDR1 is LGHDT and CDR2 is YNNKEL (reference sequence). CDR3 nucleotides: TGTGCCAGCAGCCAAGATTGGCGGGGGGGCCGAAATACGCAGTATTTT. Translation gives CASSQDWRGGRNTQYF.

The sample holds many counts of this clonotype. The V and J genes are TRBV5-6 and TRBJ2-5; D is unclear. The CDR3 consists of 14 residues. Trimming cost V 4 bases and J 2 bases, with 12 bases left between them. Looked up from germline, CDR1 is SGHDT and CDR2 is YYEEEE. CDR3 sequence: CASSLRTPQETQYF. In DNA form, the CDR3 reads TGTGCCAGCAGCCTGCGGACGCCTCAAGAGACCCAGTACTTC.

At least ten counts were recorded for this clonotype. CDR3 DNA sequence: TGTGCCAGCATTCGCAAGGCTAGCGGGACTAGCACAGATACGCAGTATTTT. This codes for CASIRKASGTSTDTQYF. The rearrangement joins TRBV27 to TRBJ2-3; 9 bases fit TRBD2. The CDR3 runs 17 residues. Germline V CDR1 and CDR2: MNHEY, SMNVEV (reference sequence). The J segment lost 0 bases and the V segment lost 7 bases, leaving 11 bases of the junction unmatched.

The chain links TRBV29-1 to TRBJ2-1; D call uncertain. Trimming pared 1 base from V and 7 bases from J, leaving 11 bases between. Germline V gene data show CDR1 as SQVTM and CDR2 as ANQGSEA. CDR3 length: 13 amino acids. The DNA for the CDR3 is TGCAGCGTTGAAGTATCGTCCAGAAATGAGCAGTTCTTC. Translating gives CSVEVSSRNEQFF.

On this clonotype itself: Germline is not matched at one junction end, which may reflect a read error. V and J are TRBV15 and TRBJ1-6; TRBD1 aligns across 8 bases. CDR1 and CDR2 (germline): LNHNV, YYDKDF (reference sequence). The CDR3 has 16 amino acids. The CDR3 coding sequence is TGTGCCACCAGCAGATCCCGACAGGGGTATACTTCACCCCTCCACTTT. Translating it yields CATSRSRQGYTSPLHF.

The rearrangement uses TRBV4-3 and TRBJ2-7; 8 nucleotides align to TRBD1. CDR3 size: 13 residues. V shed 1 base, J shed 6 bases, and the junction held 2 bases outside the gene matches. Germline V gene lookup returns CDR1 LGHNA and CDR2 YSLEER. The chain's CDR3 is CASSQGGQAEQYF. CDR3 in DNA: TGCGCCAGCAGCCAAGGGGGACAGGCCGAGCAGTACTTC.

The chain has TRBV18 and TRBJ2-3, with 7 bases matching TRBD2. From germline, CDR1 is KGHSH and CDR2 LQKENI. J gave up 2 bases and V 4 bases, and 3 bases lay outside the gene matches. The CDR3 sequence is 14 residues long. The CDR3: CASSHGLDTDTQYF. The CDR3 nucleotides are TGTGCCAGCTCACATGGACTAGACACAGATACGCAGTATTTT.